This T cell receptor beta chain came from a study of blood T cell repertoires in COVID-19. As for the study in general: Material from acute and convalescent COVID-19 was sourced from the United States, Italy and Spain. Nucleic acid was either cDNA or gDNA, and it came from T cells, B-cell-depleted T cells, or PBMCs.

Original data processing: Estimated nucleated cell counts came from reference gene primer amplification. Sequenced by immunoSEQ multiplex PCR; TCRdb stores in-frame clones only, minus some. V and J calls and clone size come straight from that table; D and trimming were deduced from the DNA. The repertoire consists of 62,000 or so clones, with roughly 85% occurring once and the leading ten covering under 1.5%. This TCR was recovered from a woman aged 55-75 years with acute or convalescent COVID-19. Sequencing was carried out using peripheral blood.

CDR3 nucleotide sequence: TGTGCCAGTAGTATAAGACTAGCGGGATCCCCACGCAGCTCCTACAATGAGCAGTTCTTC. Translation gives CASSIRLAGSPRSSYNEQFF. The gene calls are TRBV19 and TRBJ2-1, with 11 bases lining up with TRBD2. Germline V CDR1 and CDR2: LNHDA, SQIVND (reference sequence). V was clipped by 2 bases and J by 0 bases; unmatched bases: 12. The CDR3 has 20 amino acids.